These 14 T cell receptor beta chains were all obtained from the same sample, sequenced in a study of early T cells in non-severe SARS-CoV-2 infection. TCRdb recomputed calls from the 5' RACE reads with MiXCR, one row per CDR3 protein. This table holds about 69,000 distinct CDR3 sequences, around a tenth found once. The specimen sequenced was whole blood. These receptors were obtained from an adult who was a healthcare worker with PCR-confirmed SARS-CoV-2 infection or an uninfected control (not recorded which).

V gene TRBV2 combines with J gene TRBJ1-6, with D tentatively TRBD1 (6 bases). The ends were cut back, 5 bases at V and 0 bases at J, with 8 bases in the middle. CDR3 length equals 15 residues. Germline assignment: CDR1 SNHLY and CDR2 FYNNEI. CDR3 protein: CASSSTGSYNSPLHF. DNA for the CDR3: TGTGCCAGCAGTTCGACAGGCTCCTATAATTCACCCCTCCACTTT.

This clonotype was observed many times. The CDR3 loop reads CASSSDSGSHGGEQFF. The CDR3 nucleotides read TGTGCCAGCAGCTCCGATAGCGGGAGCCACGGGGGTGAGCAGTTCTTC. The genes are TRBV7-6 and TRBJ2-1, with 9 bases aligning to TRBD2. This CDR3 has 16 amino acids. The V and J ends lost 4 bases and 9 bases, in that order; junction bases with no gene match: 13. The germline V gene encodes CDR1 SGHVS and CDR2 FNYEAQ.

This clonotype was counted many times. The CDR3 loop is CATSASGFNEQFF. CDR3 in DNA: TGTGCCACCAGTGCTAGCGGGTTTAATGAGCAGTTCTTC. The V gene is TRBV24-1, the J gene TRBJ2-1, with 8 bases lining up with TRBD2. The germline gives CDR1 KGHDR, CDR2 SFDVKD. The V gene end was trimmed by 5 bases and the J gene end by 7 bases; junction bases not matched to a gene: 3. CDR3 length: 13 residues.

There are many counts of this clonotype. The V and J genes are TRBV5-4 and TRBJ1-2; no definite D call. V lost 1 base to trimming and J lost 2 bases, with 6 bases between them. This CDR3 has 13 amino acids. Germline loops: CDR1 SGHNT, CDR2 YYREEE (reference sequence). CDR3 DNA: TGTGCCAGCAGCTTGCGGCCGAACTATGGCTACACCTTC. Translation gives CASSLRPNYGYTF.

In regard to this clonotype: A much larger clone lies a single base off, so this may be a read error. The chain combines TRBV30 with TRBJ2-3, with 7 bases that match TRBD2. Germline CDR1 and CDR2: GTSNPN and SVGIG (reference sequence). After removal of 0 bases from V and 0 bases from J, the junction contained 0 bases not matched to a gene. The CDR3 covers 14 residues. The CDR3 loop reads CAWSVGGSTDTQYF. For the CDR3, the DNA is TGTGCCTGGAGTGTGGGAGGGAGCACAGATACGCAGTATTTT.

This rearrangement joins TRBV7-2 to TRBJ2-1; the D is unclear. V lost 2 bases and J lost 3, with 5 bases in between. CDR1 SGHTA and CDR2 FQGNSA come from the germline V gene. The CDR3 totals 13 residues. CDR3 DNA sequence: TGTGCCAGCAGCTTAATGGGCTACAATGAGCAGTTCTTC. Its protein product is CASSLMGYNEQFF.

This clonotype was found many times. The rearrangement uses TRBV5-1 and TRBJ2-2; D gene ambiguous. V was pared by 0 bases and J by 6 bases, with 12 bases between. The germline gives CDR1 SGHRS, CDR2 YFSETQ. This CDR3 is 15 amino acids long. CDR3 sequence (DNA): TGCGCCAGCAGCTTGGGGCATTCGTCATCCGGGGAGCTGTTTTTT. Its protein is CASSLGHSSSGELFF.

Ten or more counts support this clonotype. The chain joins TRBV10-3 to TRBJ2-1; 10 nucleotides align to TRBD1. From germline, CDR1 is ENHRY and CDR2 SYGVKD. This CDR3 has 14 amino acids. The junction had 7 bases not matched to a gene; V was cut back by 6 bases and J by 8 bases. Here the CDR3 DNA reads TGTGCCATCAGGTCCGGACAGGGGGTCGATGAGCAGTTCTTC. Its protein is CAIRSGQGVDEQFF.

In this sample, this clonotype turned up a few times. This chain uses TRBV6-6 with TRBJ1-1; 7 bases are shared with TRBD1. This CDR3 spans 14 amino acids. Germline assignment: CDR1 MNHNY and CDR2 SVGAGI (reference sequence). The V gene end was trimmed by 6 bases and the J gene end by 0 bases; junction bases not matched to a gene: 4. DNA of the CDR3: TGTGCCAGCAGGACCGGACAGGTGAACACTGAAGCTTTCTTT. This gives the protein CASRTGQVNTEAFF.

This clonotype appeared a few times. The rearrangement uses TRBV7-9 and TRBJ2-4; D is undetermined. V lost 5 bases and J lost 5, with 7 bases in between. The V gene's germline CDR1 is SEHNR and CDR2 FQNEAQ (reference sequence). The CDR3 consists of 12 residues. Here the CDR3 reads CASSPTQNIQYF. The CDR3 DNA is TGTGCCAGCAGCCCGACCCAAAACATTCAGTACTTC. The full variable domain, completed using reference TRBV7-9 and TRBJ2-4, is DTGVSQNPRHKITKRGQNVTFRCDPISEHNRLYWYRQTLGQGPEFLTYFQNEAQLEKSRLLSDRFSAERPKGSFSTLEIQRTEQGDSAMYLCASSPTQNIQYFGAGTRLSVL.

This clonotype was recorded at least ten times. The rearrangement uses TRBV6-5 and TRBJ1-6; tentatively, D is TRBD1 (5 bases). The CDR3 spans 14 residues. V was clipped by 6 bases and J by 10 bases, with 16 bases between them. CDR1 and CDR2 (germline): MNHEY, SVGAGI. The CDR3, as DNA: TGTGCCAGCAGGTTATGGGGGATGGGGTCACCCCTCCACTTT. Its protein is CASRLWGMGSPLHF.

This clonotype was recorded many times. The chain links TRBV11-2 to TRBJ1-2; D unresolved. The CDR3 totals 16 residues. The germline V gene encodes CDR1 SGHAT and CDR2 FQNNGV. The V gene lost 2 bases and the J gene lost 0 bases, with 13 bases spanning the gap. CDR3 DNA sequence: TGTGCCAGCAGCTTAAATTCGGGAGAAGCTAACTATGGCTACACCTTC. Translation: CASSLNSGEANYGYTF.

This clonotype was recorded a few times. The chain employs TRBV27 and TRBJ1-6; D not certain. Looked up from germline, CDR1 is MNHEY and CDR2 is SMNVEV (reference sequence). This CDR3 region has 13 residues. V shed 10 bases and J shed 8 bases, with 15 bases lying between them. CDR3 region: CATKPPWDSPLHF. CDR3 sequence (DNA): TGTGCCACCAAGCCCCCCTGGGATTCACCCCTCCACTTT.

Many counts were recorded for this clonotype. V and J are TRBV6-5 and TRBJ1-2; D ambiguous. The V and J ends lost 2 bases and 10 bases respectively, with 14 bases between them. Germline assignment: CDR1 MNHEY and CDR2 SVGAGI. This CDR3 spans 13 amino acids. CDR3 DNA: TGTGCCAGCAGTTACAGCAGTTCTATGGACTACACCTTC. Amino acids: CASSYSSSMDYTF.